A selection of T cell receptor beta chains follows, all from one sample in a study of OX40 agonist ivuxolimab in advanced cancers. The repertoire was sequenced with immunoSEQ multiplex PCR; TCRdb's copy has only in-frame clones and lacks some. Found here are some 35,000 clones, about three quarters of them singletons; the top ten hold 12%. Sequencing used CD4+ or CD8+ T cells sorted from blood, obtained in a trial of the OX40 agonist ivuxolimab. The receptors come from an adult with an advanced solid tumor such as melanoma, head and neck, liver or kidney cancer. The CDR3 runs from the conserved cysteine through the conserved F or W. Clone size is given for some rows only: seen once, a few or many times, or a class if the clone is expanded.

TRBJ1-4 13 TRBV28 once CASYPPLGEKLFF
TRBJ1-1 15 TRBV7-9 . CASSRTMDRLTEAFF
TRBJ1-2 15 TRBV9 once CASSVESTGNYGYTF
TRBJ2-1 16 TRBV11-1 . CASSGFDRALNNEQFF
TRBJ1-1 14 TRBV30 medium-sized CAWSPPTGNTEAFF
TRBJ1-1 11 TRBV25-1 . CASSGVGRAFF
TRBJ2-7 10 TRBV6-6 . CASSHHEQYF
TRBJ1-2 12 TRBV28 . CASSTPTGGYTF
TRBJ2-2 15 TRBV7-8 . CASSLASLGTGELFF
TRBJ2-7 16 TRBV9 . CASSVDSGQGVYEQYF
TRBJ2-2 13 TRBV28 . CASKRERTGELFF
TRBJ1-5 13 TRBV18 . CASSPDRKQPQHF
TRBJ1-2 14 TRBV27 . CASSLIGSDNGYTF
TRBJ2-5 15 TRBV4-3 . CASSQVWATGKTQYF
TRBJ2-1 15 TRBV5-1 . CASSSSGGSYNEQFF
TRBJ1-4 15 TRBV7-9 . CASSSWGTTNEKLFF
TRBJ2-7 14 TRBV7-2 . CASSPGTTTSEQYF
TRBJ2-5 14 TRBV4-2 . CASSQDAREETQYF
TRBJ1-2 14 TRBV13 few CASSLPGTGYGYTF
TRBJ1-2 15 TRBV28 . CASSLRPVANYGYTF
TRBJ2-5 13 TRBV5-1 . CASSLNLQETQYF
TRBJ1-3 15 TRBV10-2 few CASSEVDRRKNTIYF
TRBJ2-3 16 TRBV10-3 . CAIKGLAGGPSDTQYF